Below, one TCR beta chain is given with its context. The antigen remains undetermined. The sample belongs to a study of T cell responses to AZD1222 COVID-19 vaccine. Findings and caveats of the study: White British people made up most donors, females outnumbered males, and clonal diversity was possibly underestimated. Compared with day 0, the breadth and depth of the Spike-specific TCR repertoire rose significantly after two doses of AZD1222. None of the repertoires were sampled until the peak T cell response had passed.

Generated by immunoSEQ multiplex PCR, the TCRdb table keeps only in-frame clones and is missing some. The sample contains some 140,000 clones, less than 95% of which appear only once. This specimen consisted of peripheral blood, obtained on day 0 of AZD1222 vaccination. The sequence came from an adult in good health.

In DNA, the CDR3 is TGTGCCAGCAGGGGGGACAGCTATTTGGAAAAACTGTTTTTT. This encodes CASRGDSYLEKLFF. The gene calls are TRBV2 and TRBJ1-4, with 7 bases matching TRBD1. This CDR3 comprises 14 residues. The trim removed 6 bases at V and 8 bases at J, leaving 9 bases unmatched. Germline loops: CDR1 SNHLY, CDR2 FYNNEI. Full variable domain (remainder filled in from reference TRBV2 and TRBJ1-4): EPEVTQTPSHQVTQMGQEVILRCVPISNHLYFYWYRQILGQKVEFLVSFYNNEISEKSEIFDDQFSVERPDGSNFTLKIRSTKLEDSAMYFCASRGDSYLEKLFFGSGTQLSVL.